These 26 T cell receptor beta chains were sequenced from one sample in a study of T cells in Graves' hyperthyroidism and ophthalmopathy (dated 2019 in TCRdb). Libraries were built with multiplex PCR. TCRdb records Illumina HiSeq 2000 as the sequencer. Amplification of TCR beta CDR3 regions was carried out from RNA transcripts. For the first round of RT-PCR on the TCR CDR3, the HTBI primer set was used together with the Qiagen OneStep RT-PCR kit. Clones were called with MiXCR by TCRdb after fastp trimmed the public reads at Q25, and only in-frame beta chains were retained. Identical CDR3 protein sequences are pooled into one entry, listed with their most common genes and DNA. The sample table records roughly 500,000 distinct CDR3 sequences; 16% of these occur just once. The top ten clones comprise less than 30% of the sample. Sequenced sample: blood. The receptors originated from a woman aged 25 to 39 with Graves' ophthalmopathy.

This chain uses TRBV30 with TRBJ2-3; D gene unclear. V was clipped by 0 bases and J by 0 bases, with 7 bases between them. The germline V gene has CDR1 GTSNPN and CDR2 SVGIG (reference sequence). The CDR3 length is 14 residues. This CDR3 reads CAWSVGGSTDTQYF. The CDR3 DNA is TGTGCCTGGAGTGTAGGTGGCAGCACAGATACGCAGTATTTT.

This clonotype occurred many times. V is TRBV20-1 and J is TRBJ2-1; D possibly corresponds to TRBD2 (6 bases). Trimming took off 1 base at V and 0 bases at J, with 16 bases between the two ends. From germline, CDR1 is DFQATT and CDR2 SNEGSKA (reference sequence). The CDR3 is made up of 17 amino acids. Written as DNA, the CDR3 is TGCAGTGCTAGAGGAACCATTCGTAGCGGCTCCTACAATGAGCAGTTCTTC. The encoded protein is CSARGTIRSGSYNEQFF.

This clonotype was counted ten times or more. The rearrangement joins TRBV10-2 to TRBJ2-7; D ambiguous. The CDR3 has 15 residues. V was cut by 0 bases and J by 4 bases, with 13 bases left in between. Germline CDR1 and CDR2: WSHSY and SAAADI. This CDR3 is CASSESSFGGYEQYF. CDR3 nucleotides: TGCGCCAGCAGTGAGTCGAGCTTCGGTGGGTACGAGCAGTACTTC.

This clonotype appeared many times. The chain employs TRBV13 and TRBJ1-1; 7 bases line up with TRBD1. The CDR3 is 13 residues long. J lost 4 bases, V lost 4 bases, and 3 bases had no gene match. Germline loops: CDR1 PRHDT, CDR2 FYEKMQ (reference sequence). The CDR3 sequence is CASSYRGGTEAFF. In DNA, the CDR3 is TGTGCCAGCAGCTACAGGGGTGGCACTGAAGCTTTCTTT.

This clonotype was seen repeatedly, ten times or more. The V call is TRBV29-1, the J call TRBJ2-5, with 8 nucleotides matching TRBD1. Trimming took 6 bases from V and 5 from J; bases not matched to a gene: 8. Germline CDR1 SQVTM, CDR2 ANQGSEA. The CDR3 is made up of 13 amino acids. CDR3 residues: CSVNPGGGETQYF. The CDR3 DNA reads TGCAGCGTAAACCCAGGGGGCGGGGAGACCCAGTACTTC.

This clonotype was picked up many times. This sequence joins TRBV4-3 and TRBJ1-5, with D possibly matching TRBD1 (5 bases). The V gene's germline CDR1 is LGHNA and CDR2 YSLEER. V lost 4 bases, J lost 4 bases, and 8 bases lay in between. The CDR3 totals 13 residues. This chain's CDR3 is CASSRGVNQPQHF. The CDR3 bases are TGCGCCAGCAGCCGGGGGGTTAATCAGCCCCAGCATTTT.

Ten or more counts support this clonotype. V gene TRBV28 combines with J gene TRBJ1-2; D remains unclear. Germline V gene data show CDR1 as MDHEN and CDR2 as SYDVKM. The length of the CDR3 is 13 residues. The V end lost 6 bases, the J end lost 1 base, and 9 bases lay between the germline ends. The CDR3 reads CASSSSVNYGYTF. The CDR3 bases are TGTGCCAGCAGCTCAAGTGTTAACTATGGCTACACCTTC.

This clonotype has more than one count but fewer than ten. The gene calls are TRBV6-1 and TRBJ2-1; perhaps TRBD2 as D (6 bases). The V gene lost 6 bases and the J gene lost 6 bases, with 15 bases spanning the gap. Germline CDR1 and CDR2: MNHNS and SASEGT. This CDR3 region has 14 residues. The CDR3 sequence is CASRYAQGLNEQFF. DNA of the CDR3: TGTGCCAGCAGGTATGCCCAGGGACTCAATGAGCAGTTCTTC.

Concerning this clonotype: Since no conserved phenylalanine or tryptophan closes the CDR3, a read error is the likely cause. The rearrangement uses TRBV12-3 or TRBV12-4 and TRBJ2-6; D gene uncertain. The CDR3 runs to 15 residues. V lost 4 bases to trimming and J lost 4 bases, with 11 bases between them. The CDR3 nucleotides are TGTGCCAGCAGTTCTAGAAGACGCGGGGCCAACGTCCTGACTCTC. It specifies CASSSRRRGANVLTL.

This clonotype showed up many times. This sequence joins TRBV7-3 and TRBJ2-7, with 8 bases fitting TRBD1. The CDR3 is 13 amino acids. V lost 5 bases and J lost 6; bases outside the gene matches: 6. The V gene's germline CDR1 is SGHTA and CDR2 FQGTGA. The CDR3, as DNA: TGTGCCAGCAGCCCTCAGACAGGGGCCGAGCAGTACTTC. Protein product: CASSPQTGAEQYF.

The chain joins TRBV30 to TRBJ1-1; D is undetermined. CDR3 length: 13 amino acids. CDR1 is GTSNPN, CDR2 SVGIG, per germline (reference sequence). Trimming stripped 0 bases from V and 1 base from J, with 6 bases between. The CDR3 protein is CAWSVRENTEAFF. The CDR3 DNA sequence: TGTGCCTGGAGTGTGAGAGAGAACACTGAAGCTTTCTTT.

This clonotype was seen many times. The chain employs TRBV27 and TRBJ1-5; tentatively, D is TRBD1 (5 bases). Trimming left V 2 bases short and J 4 bases short, with 12 bases between. The germline V gene encodes CDR1 MNHEY and CDR2 SMNVEV (reference sequence). This CDR3 spans 15 amino acids. The CDR3, as DNA: TGTGCCAGCAGTTTAATTCCAGGGATTAATCAGCCCCAGCATTTT. This translates into CASSLIPGINQPQHF.

The sample holds many counts of this clonotype. V is TRBV2 and J is TRBJ2-1, with 12 bases lining up with TRBD2. CDR1 is SNHLY, CDR2 FYNNEI, per germline. The CDR3 contains 15 residues. The junction had 6 bases not matched to a gene; V was cut back by 6 bases and J by 6 bases. The CDR3 reads CASSALAGGPNEQFF. CDR3 DNA sequence: TGTGCCAGCAGCGCCCTAGCGGGAGGGCCCAATGAGCAGTTCTTC.

This clonotype was counted only a few times. The J gene is TRBJ2-4, the V gene TRBV28, with 7 bases aligning to TRBD2. With V trimmed by 7 bases and J by 12 bases, 21 bases remained unmatched. Germline V gene sequence: CDR1 MDHEN, CDR2 SYDVKM. The CDR3 is 16 residues long. Here the CDR3 DNA reads TGTGCCAGCACCCTAGAAGGGAGGGGCTCCTTGACGGCTCAGTACTTC. This gives the protein CASTLEGRGSLTAQYF.

This clonotype showed up just a few times. The chain couples TRBV27 to TRBJ2-2, with D uncertain. V gave up 7 bases and J gave up 0 bases, with 9 bases separating them. The CDR3 sequence is 14 residues long. Germline values: CDR1 MNHEY, CDR2 SMNVEV (reference sequence). Here the CDR3 reads CASNPGANTGELFF. The DNA for the CDR3 is TGTGCCAGCAATCCTGGGGCGAACACCGGGGAGCTGTTTTTT.

This sequence joins TRBV2 and TRBJ2-3; tentatively, D is TRBD2 (5 bases). The V and J ends lost 6 bases and 6 bases respectively, with 16 bases between them. Germline values: CDR1 SNHLY, CDR2 FYNNEI. The CDR3 totals 14 residues. The CDR3 coding sequence is TGTGCCAGCAGCTGGGAGTCGGAGTGGGATACGCAGTATTTT. As protein: CASSWESEWDTQYF.

With regard to this clonotype: The germline gene is not matched at one end of the junction; a read error may be the cause. The chain uses TRBV5-1 and TRBJ2-3, with TRBD1 identical over 8 bases. Germline assignment: CDR1 SGHRS and CDR2 YFSETQ. This CDR3 comprises 16 residues. The CDR3 region is CASSLGGQGYTDTQYF. The CDR3 DNA reads as TGTGCCAGCAGCCTGGGCGGACAGGGCTACACAGATACGCAGTATTTT. Using reference TRBV5-1 and TRBJ2-3 for the parts outside the CDR3, the full variable domain is KAGVTQTPRYLIKTRGQQVTLSCSPISGHRSVSWYQQTPGQGLQFLFEYFSETQRNKGNFPGRFSGRQFSNSRSEMNVSTLELGDSALYLCASSLGGQGYTDTQYFGPGTRLTVL.

This clonotype was seen at least ten times. The rearrangement joins TRBV3-1 to TRBJ2-3; possibly TRBD1 or TRBD2 for D (5 bases each). CDR3 length: 15 amino acids. V was trimmed by 4 bases and J by 6 bases, leaving 17 bases between them. Looked up from germline, CDR1 is LGHDT and CDR2 is YNNKEL (reference sequence). The CDR3 DNA sequence: TGTGCCAGCAGCCCTCAAGGGACCAAGCAGGATACGCAGTATTTT. Protein sequence: CASSPQGTKQDTQYF.

This clonotype came up many times. This rearrangement joins TRBV27 to TRBJ2-7, with TRBD2 matching over 13 bases. The ends lost 3 bases at V and 5 bases at J; junction bases unmatched: 7. The V gene's germline CDR1 is MNHEY and CDR2 SMNVEV (reference sequence). This CDR3 has 16 residues. CDR3 nucleotides: TGTGCCAGCAGTTTCCGGACTAGCGGGGGAGTTAACGAGCAGTACTTC. It encodes CASSFRTSGGVNEQYF.

This clonotype came up a few times. The V gene is TRBV10-3, the J gene TRBJ1-1; 9 positions agree with TRBD1. Looked up from germline, CDR1 is ENHRY and CDR2 is SYGVKD. V lost 7 bases, J lost 0 bases, and 6 bases stayed unmatched. The CDR3 covers 15 residues. The CDR3 loop reads CAITGTGNMNTEAFF. DNA for the CDR3: TGTGCCATCACCGGGACAGGGAACATGAACACTGAAGCTTTCTTT.

V is TRBV4-2 and J is TRBJ1-5; possible D gene TRBD1, 5 bases. The V gene's germline CDR1 is LGHNA and CDR2 YNFKEQ. This CDR3 has 15 amino acids. Trimming left V 0 bases short and J 9 bases short, with 15 bases between. CDR3 sequence: CASSQDLRGSLPQHF. The CDR3 coding sequence is TGTGCCAGCAGCCAAGATCTAAGGGGCTCTCTGCCCCAGCATTTT.

This clonotype was seen many times. The chain carries TRBV6-1 and TRBJ1-1; D call uncertain. There are 14 residues in the CDR3. Deletions cut 3 bases from V and 0 bases from J, with 8 bases between. CDR1 MNHNS and CDR2 SASEGT come from the germline V gene. The CDR3 spells CASSETTVNTEAFF. In DNA, the CDR3 is TGTGCCAGCAGTGAGACCACAGTGAACACTGAAGCTTTCTTT.

The chain combines TRBV12-3 or TRBV12-4 with TRBJ2-1, with a possible D match to TRBD2 (5 bases). The CDR3 sequence is 14 residues long. The V end was cut by 4 bases, the J end by 7 bases, with 14 bases between. The CDR3 reads CASSSDWPRNEQFF. CDR3 DNA sequence: TGTGCCAGCAGTTCGGACTGGCCGCGGAATGAGCAGTTCTTC.

This clonotype was counted many times. This chain connects TRBV2 to TRBJ1-1; the D is unclear. The CDR3 has 12 residues. Germline-derived CDR1 and CDR2 are SNHLY and FYNNEI. V lost 2 bases and J lost 6, with 7 bases in between. CDR3 protein: CASSEFPPEAFF. For the CDR3, the DNA is TGTGCCAGCAGTGAATTCCCCCCTGAAGCTTTCTTT.

The gene calls are TRBV27 and TRBJ1-6; TRBD1 matches 7 bases. Germline CDR1 is MNHEY and CDR2 is SMNVEV (reference sequence). The CDR3 has 12 amino acids. J lost 14 bases, V lost 5 bases, and 6 bases had no gene match. The CDR3 spells CASSVTGRSLHF. The CDR3 bases are TGTGCCAGCAGTGTGACAGGGAGATCCCTCCACTTT.

As for this clonotype: A much larger clone sits a single nucleotide away, making a read error possible. The CDR3 nucleotides are TGTGCCAGCACCACGAACGAGGAGAACACTGAAGCTTTCTTT. It encodes CASTTNEENTEAFF. The V gene is TRBV6-2 or TRBV6-3, the J gene TRBJ1-1; no definite D call. V was shortened by 7 bases and J by 1 base, with 13 bases between the two germline ends. Per germline, CDR1 MNHEY and CDR2 SVGEGT. There are 14 residues in the CDR3.